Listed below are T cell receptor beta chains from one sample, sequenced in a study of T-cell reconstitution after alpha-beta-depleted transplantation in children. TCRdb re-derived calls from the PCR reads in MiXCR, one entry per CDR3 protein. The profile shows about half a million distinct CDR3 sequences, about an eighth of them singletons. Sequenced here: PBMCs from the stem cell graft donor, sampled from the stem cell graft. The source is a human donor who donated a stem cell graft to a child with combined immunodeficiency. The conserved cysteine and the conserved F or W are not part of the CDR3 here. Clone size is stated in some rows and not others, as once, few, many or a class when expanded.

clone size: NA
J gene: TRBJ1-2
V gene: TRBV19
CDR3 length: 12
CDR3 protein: ASSSSGTGYGYT

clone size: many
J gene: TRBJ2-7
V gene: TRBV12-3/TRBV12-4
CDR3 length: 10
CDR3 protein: ASSPTGLGQY

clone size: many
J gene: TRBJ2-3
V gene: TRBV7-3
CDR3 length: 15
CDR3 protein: ASSPDGLAGLADTQY

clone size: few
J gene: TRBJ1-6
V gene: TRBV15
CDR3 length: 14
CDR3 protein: ATSAAGPVGGSPLH

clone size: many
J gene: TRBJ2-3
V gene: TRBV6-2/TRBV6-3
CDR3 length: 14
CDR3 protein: ASSTPLAGGTDTQY

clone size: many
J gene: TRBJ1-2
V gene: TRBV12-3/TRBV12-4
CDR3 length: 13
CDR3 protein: ASSLATERLSGYT

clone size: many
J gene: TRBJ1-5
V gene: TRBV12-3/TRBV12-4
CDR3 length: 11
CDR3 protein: ASSLRFNQPQH

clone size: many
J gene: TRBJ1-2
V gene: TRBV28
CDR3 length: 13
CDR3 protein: ASRYTGTENYGYT

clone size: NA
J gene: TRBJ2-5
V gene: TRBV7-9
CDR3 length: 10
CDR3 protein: AFGGGQETQY

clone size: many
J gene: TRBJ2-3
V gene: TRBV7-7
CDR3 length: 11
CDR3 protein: ASSQGQADTQY

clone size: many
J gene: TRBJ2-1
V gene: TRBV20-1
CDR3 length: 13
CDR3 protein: SARDGGRTGNEQF

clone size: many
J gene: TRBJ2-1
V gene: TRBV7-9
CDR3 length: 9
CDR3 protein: ASSPGGPEF

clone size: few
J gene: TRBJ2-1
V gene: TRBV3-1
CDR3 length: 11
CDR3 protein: ASSQGMDSEQF

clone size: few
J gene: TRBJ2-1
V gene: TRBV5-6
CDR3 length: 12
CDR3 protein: ASSPDGYYNEQF

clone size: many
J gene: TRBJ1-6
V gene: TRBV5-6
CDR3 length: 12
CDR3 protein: ASSSDGGNSPLH

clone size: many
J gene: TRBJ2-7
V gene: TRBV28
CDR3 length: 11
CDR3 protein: ASRFPGGREQY

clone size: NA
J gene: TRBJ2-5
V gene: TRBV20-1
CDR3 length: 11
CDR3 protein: SAPADSRETQY

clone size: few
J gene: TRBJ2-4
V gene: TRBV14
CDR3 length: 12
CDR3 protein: ASSHGSGFNIQY

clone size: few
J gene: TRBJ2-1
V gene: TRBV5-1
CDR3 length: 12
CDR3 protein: ASSFQGRGDEQF

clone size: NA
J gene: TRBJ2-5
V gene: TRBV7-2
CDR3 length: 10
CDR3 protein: ASSSLGQHVY

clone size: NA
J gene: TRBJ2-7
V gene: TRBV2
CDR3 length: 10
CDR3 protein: ASAPNSYEQY

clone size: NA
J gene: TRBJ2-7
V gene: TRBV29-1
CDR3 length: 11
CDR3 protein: SVTGVDSYEQY

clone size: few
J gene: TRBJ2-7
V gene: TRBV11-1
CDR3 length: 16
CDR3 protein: ASSLAMGTQRGTYEQY

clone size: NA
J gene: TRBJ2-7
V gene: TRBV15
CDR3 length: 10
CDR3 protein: ATSRDRYEQY

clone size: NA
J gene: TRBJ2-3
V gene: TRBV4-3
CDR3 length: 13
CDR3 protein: ASSRAGAGTDTQY

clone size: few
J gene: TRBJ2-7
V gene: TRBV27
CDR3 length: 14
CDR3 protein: ASSFLTGGFSYEQY

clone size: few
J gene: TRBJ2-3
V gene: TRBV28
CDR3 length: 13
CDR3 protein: ASTKREDPTDTQY

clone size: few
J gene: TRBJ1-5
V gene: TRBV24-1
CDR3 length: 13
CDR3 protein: ATSDSFVGNQPQH

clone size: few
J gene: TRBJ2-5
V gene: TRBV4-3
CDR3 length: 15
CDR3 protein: ASSQVRASGNKETQY

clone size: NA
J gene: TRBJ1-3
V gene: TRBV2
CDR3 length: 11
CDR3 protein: ATGLFSGNTIY

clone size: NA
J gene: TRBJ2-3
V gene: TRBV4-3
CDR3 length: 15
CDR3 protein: ASSLASGGGGTDTQY

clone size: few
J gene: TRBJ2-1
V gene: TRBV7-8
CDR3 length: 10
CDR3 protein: ASRSGTNEQF

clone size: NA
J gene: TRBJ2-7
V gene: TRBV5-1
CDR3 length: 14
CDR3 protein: ASSLAKTAGAHEQY

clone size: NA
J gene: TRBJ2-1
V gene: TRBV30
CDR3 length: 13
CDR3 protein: AWSRDGGVYNEQF

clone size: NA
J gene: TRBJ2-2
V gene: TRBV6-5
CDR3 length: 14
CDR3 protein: ASTHSTGTRNGELF

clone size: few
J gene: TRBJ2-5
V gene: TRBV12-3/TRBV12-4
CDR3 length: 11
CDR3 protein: ASSLDRRKTQY

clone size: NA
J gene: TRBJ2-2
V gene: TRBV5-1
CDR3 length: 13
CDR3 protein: ASAGLAGNTGELF

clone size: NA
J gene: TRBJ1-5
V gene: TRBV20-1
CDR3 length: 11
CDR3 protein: SASRGGGQPQH

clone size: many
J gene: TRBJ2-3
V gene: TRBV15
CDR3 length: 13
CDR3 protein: ATSRLAGGADTQY

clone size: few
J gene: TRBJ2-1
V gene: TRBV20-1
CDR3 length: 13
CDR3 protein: SANLGTSGRGEQF

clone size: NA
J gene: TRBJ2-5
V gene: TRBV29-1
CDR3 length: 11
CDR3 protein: SVVGRAKETQY

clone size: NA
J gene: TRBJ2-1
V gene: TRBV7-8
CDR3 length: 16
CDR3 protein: ASSHTLLAEGSYNEQF